Below, 30 T cell receptor beta chains from the same sample are listed, as sequenced in a study of T cell changes during pregnancy in multiple sclerosis. The repertoire was sequenced with immunoSEQ multiplex PCR; TCRdb's copy has only in-frame clones and lacks some. The table shows approximately 21,000 clones, with less than 90% occurring only once. The sequencing here drew on CD8+ T cells from peripheral blood mononuclear cells, taken in the third trimester of pregnancy. These receptors were obtained from a female donor in good health, enrolled as a control in a pregnancy study.

The chain couples TRBV7-9 to TRBJ2-2, with 7 positions matching TRBD2. The CDR3 is 13 residues long. Germline V gene data show CDR1 as SEHNR and CDR2 as FQNEAQ (reference sequence). The trim removed 11 bases at V and 1 base at J, leaving 4 bases unmatched. The CDR3 DNA reads TGTGCCGGCCTAGCGGTGAACACCGGGGAGCTGTTTTTT. Protein: CAGLAVNTGELFF.

J is TRBJ2-7 and V is TRBV27, with a tentative D call TRBD2 (6 bases). V was cut by 5 bases and J by 3 bases, with 14 bases left in between. The germline V gene encodes CDR1 MNHEY and CDR2 SMNVEV (reference sequence). CDR3 length equals 14 residues. The CDR3 coding sequence is TGTGCCAGCAGTGCCCGCGGGACGGGCTACGAGCAGTACTTC. It specifies CASSARGTGYEQYF.

V usage is TRBV6-5 and J usage is TRBJ2-5, with 9 bases lining up with TRBD1. The end of the DNA aligns better with TRBJ2-7, so the J call may be wrong. The CDR3 is 14 residues long. Germline assignment: CDR1 MNHEY and CDR2 SVGAGI. CDR3 amino acids: CASSPGTGNYEQYF. The CDR3 nucleotides read TGTGCCAGCAGTCCCGGGACAGGGAACTACGAGCAGTACTTC.

This sequence joins TRBV4-1 and TRBJ1-1; unclear D gene. With 3 bases removed from V and 8 bases from J, the gap between germline ends came to 16 bases. CDR3 size: 14 residues. In germline, CDR1 is MGHRA, CDR2 YSYEKL. The CDR3 nucleotides read TGCGCCAGCAGCCACGTTTGGAGAAGCTGGGAAGCTTTCTTT. Amino acids: CASSHVWRSWEAFF.

This clone has just one count. The chain employs TRBV4-2 and TRBJ1-5, with D unclear. With 1 base removed from V and 2 bases from J, the gap between germline ends came to 12 bases. The germline V gene has CDR1 LGHNA and CDR2 YNFKEQ. This CDR3 contains 16 residues. DNA of the CDR3: TGTGCCAGCAGCCAAGTTTCGACCGAGGGCAATCAGCCCCAGCATTTT. It codes for CASSQVSTEGNQPQHF.

The V gene is TRBV27, the J gene TRBJ2-1; D gene uncertain. The CDR3 totals 15 residues. From germline, CDR1 is MNHEY and CDR2 SMNVEV (reference sequence). The V end was cut by 2 bases, the J end by 0 bases, with 8 bases between. The CDR3 reads CASSLADSSYNEQFF. The CDR3 nucleotides are TGTGCCAGCAGTTTAGCGGATAGCTCCTACAATGAGCAGTTCTTC.

The V gene is TRBV30, the J gene TRBJ2-7, with 7 bases fitting TRBD1. J gave up 1 base and V 2 bases, and 5 bases lay outside the gene matches. The CDR3 length is 14 residues. CDR1 and CDR2 from the germline V gene are GTSNPN and SVGIG (reference sequence). Here the CDR3 reads CAWSLGGRSYEQYF. The CDR3 coding sequence is TGTGCCTGGAGTCTAGGGGGCAGATCCTACGAGCAGTACTTC.

This clone was found a few times. The chain employs TRBV11-2 and TRBJ1-2; 7 positions match TRBD1. The ends lost 8 bases at V and 4 bases at J; junction bases unmatched: 16. This CDR3 contains 16 residues. Looked up from germline, CDR1 is SGHAT and CDR2 is FQNNGV. The CDR3 is CASFTGGTGVSYGYTF. CDR3 in DNA: TGTGCCAGCTTTACTGGGGGCACAGGGGTAAGCTATGGCTACACCTTC.

This chain connects TRBV5-4 to TRBJ2-2, with 7 bases lining up with TRBD1. The CDR3 loop spans 15 amino acids. Germline-derived CDR1 and CDR2 are SGHNT and YYREEE (reference sequence). With V trimmed by 4 bases and J by 5 bases, 8 bases remained unmatched. CDR3 coding DNA: TGTGCCAGCAGCCGGAGAGGGGGCGGAACCGGGGAGCTGTTTTTT. This sequence encodes CASSRRGGGTGELFF. Looking up the rest from reference TRBV5-4 and TRBJ2-2 gives the full variable domain: ETGVTQSPTHLIKTRGQQVTLRCSSQSGHNTVSWYQQALGQGPQFIFQYYREEENGRGNFPPRFSGLQFPNYSSELNVNALELDDSALYLCASSRRGGGTGELFFGEGSRLTVL.

The chain links TRBV7-6 to TRBJ1-2; no definite D call. Trimming stripped 0 bases from V and 0 bases from J, with 8 bases between. The CDR3 sequence is 15 residues long. Germline CDR1 is SGHVS and CDR2 is FNYEAQ. CDR3 nucleotides: TGTGCCAGCAGCTTAGCACTCGGGGCTAACTATGGCTACACCTTC. Translation: CASSLALGANYGYTF.

V usage is TRBV4-1 and J usage is TRBJ1-2; 9 bases align to TRBD1. CDR3 length: 20 amino acids. Germline CDR1 and CDR2: MGHRA and YSYEKL. V lost 5 bases, J lost 6 bases, and 25 bases stayed unmatched. CDR3 sequence reads: CASSGGAANTKGQGYHGYTF. The CDR3 coding sequence is TGCGCCAGCAGCGGGGGGGCAGCCAATACCAAGGGACAGGGATATCATGGCTACACCTTC.

The chain couples TRBV19 to TRBJ1-1, with unresolved D. V was trimmed by 7 bases and J by 3 bases, leaving 15 bases between them. Germline CDR1 is LNHDA and CDR2 is SQIVND (reference sequence). This CDR3 is 14 amino acids long. CDR3 in DNA: TGTGCCAGTACGTCCGGGGTATATGACACTGAAGCTTTCTTT. As protein: CASTSGVYDTEAFF. Based on the CDR3 plus reference TRBV19 and TRBJ1-1, the full variable domain is DGGITQSPKYLFRKEGQNVTLSCEQNLNHDAMYWYRQDPGQGLRLIYYSQIVNDFQKGDIAEGYSVSREKKESFPLTVTSAQKNPTAFYLCASTSGVYDTEAFFGQGTRLTVV.

V is TRBV29-1 and J is TRBJ2-1; TRBD2 might be the D (6 bases). The CDR3 covers 15 residues. Deletions cut 6 bases from V and 4 bases from J, with 19 bases between. Germline V CDR1 and CDR2: SQVTM, ANQGSEA. This CDR3 reads CSVGGVGHNYNEQFF. Written as DNA, the CDR3 is TGCAGCGTAGGAGGGGTAGGCCACAATTACAATGAGCAGTTCTTC.

This clone appeared once. The chain is built from TRBV11-2 and TRBJ1-2; 9 bases map to TRBD1. This CDR3 has 18 amino acids. Germline-derived CDR1 and CDR2 are SGHAT and FQNNGV. Trimming took 7 bases from V and 8 from J; bases not matched to a gene: 23. CDR3 bases: TGTGCCAGCATCAACATCCGGGACAGGGCTATGAGATGGGGCGGCTACACCTTC. Its protein is CASINIRDRAMRWGGYTF.

The chain employs TRBV6-5 and TRBJ2-7, with TRBD1 identical over 8 bases. V dropped 5 bases and J dropped 5; count of bases not matched to a gene: 8. CDR1 MNHEY and CDR2 SVGAGI come from the germline V gene. This CDR3 is built from 14 residues. CDR3 bases: TGTGCCAGCAGTGCCCAGGGGGCGGTTGACGAGCAGTACTTC. Translated: CASSAQGAVDEQYF.

The genes are TRBV5-6 and TRBJ1-1; D unclear. Trimming left V 4 bases short and J 3 bases short, with 10 bases between. CDR1 and CDR2 from the germline V gene are SGHDT and YYEEEE. This CDR3 has 13 amino acids. The CDR3 sequence: CASSRGYHTEAFF. The CDR3 nucleotides are TGTGCCAGCAGCAGAGGGTACCACACTGAAGCTTTCTTT.

The genes are TRBV7-9 and TRBJ2-7; TRBD1 aligns across 7 bases. CDR1 SEHNR and CDR2 FQNEAQ come from the germline V gene (reference sequence). CDR3 length: 14 residues. The V and J ends lost 1 base and 3 bases, in that order; junction bases with no gene match: 3. The CDR3 loop is CASSLVQGDYEQYF. The CDR3 DNA reads as TGTGCCAGCAGCTTAGTTCAGGGGGACTACGAGCAGTACTTC.

V is TRBV5-1 and J is TRBJ2-2; TRBD1 agrees at 7 bases. This CDR3 is built from 16 residues. V trimming: 3 bases; J trimming: 5 bases; junction bases outside the gene matches: 10. The V gene's germline CDR1 is SGHRS and CDR2 YFSETQ. Here the CDR3 DNA reads TGCGCCAGCAGCTCCCGGGACAGCTTATTGACCGGGGAGCTGTTTTTT. Amino acids: CASSSRDSLLTGELFF.

This clone appeared once. V gene TRBV6-1 combines with J gene TRBJ2-2, with D hard to call. The V gene lost 8 bases and the J gene lost 4 bases, with 11 bases spanning the gap. This CDR3 has 13 amino acids. Per the germline V gene, CDR1 is MNHNS and CDR2 is SASEGT. CDR3: CASEVYLTGELFF. CDR3 DNA: TGTGCCAGCGAGGTGTACCTCACCGGGGAGCTGTTTTTT.

The chain uses TRBV5-5 and TRBJ2-3, with 7 nucleotides matching TRBD2. V shed 4 bases and J 2 bases; nucleotides not matched to a gene: 10. The CDR3 is made up of 16 amino acids. The germline CDR1 and CDR2 sequences are SGHKS and YYEKEE (reference sequence). The DNA of the CDR3 is TGTGCCAGCAGCCCCCCGCTAGCGGCCCTCACAGATACGCAGTATTTT. Protein: CASSPPLAALTDTQYF.

CDR3 loop: CASSFSADTQYF. DNA for the CDR3: TGTGCCAGCAGCTTTTCCGCAGATACGCAGTATTTT. The gene calls are TRBV5-4 and TRBJ2-3; D is ambiguous. This CDR3 has 12 residues. Trimming pared 2 bases from V and 4 bases from J, leaving 5 bases between. In germline, CDR1 is SGHNT, CDR2 YYREEE (reference sequence).

J is TRBJ2-1 and V is TRBV4-1; 7 nucleotides line up with TRBD1. This CDR3 spans 15 amino acids. V lost 5 bases to trimming and J lost 4 bases; unmatched junction nucleotides: 8. Germline V CDR1 and CDR2: MGHRA, YSYEKL. The CDR3 DNA reads TGCGCCAGCAGCGGCCCCGGGACAGAATACAATGAGCAGTTCTTC. Protein product: CASSGPGTEYNEQFF.

J is TRBJ2-7 and V is TRBV7-9, with D perhaps TRBD2 (6 bases). The CDR3 runs 14 residues. V was clipped by 3 bases and J by 6 bases, with 15 bases between them. Per the germline V gene, CDR1 is SEHNR and CDR2 is FQNEAQ (reference sequence). DNA of the CDR3: TGTGCCAGCAGCTTTCATCTCCAGGGAGGCGAGCAGTACTTC. It yields the protein CASSFHLQGGEQYF.

This chain uses TRBV30 with TRBJ2-7; TRBD2 agrees at 12 bases. J lost 6 bases, V lost 4 bases, and 4 bases had no gene match. Looked up from germline, CDR1 is GTSNPN and CDR2 is SVGIG (reference sequence). The CDR3 consists of 13 residues. Here the CDR3 reads CAWNLAGGTEQYF. The CDR3 nucleotides are TGTGCCTGGAACCTAGCGGGAGGGACCGAGCAGTACTTC.

The chain joins TRBV27 to TRBJ2-2, with D unresolved. The germline V gene encodes CDR1 MNHEY and CDR2 SMNVEV (reference sequence). V lost 7 bases, J lost 6 bases, and 9 bases lay in between. The CDR3 has 12 amino acids. The CDR3: CASISVPGELFF. DNA for the CDR3: TGTGCCAGCATCTCGGTGCCCGGGGAGCTGTTTTTT.

J is TRBJ2-7 and V is TRBV28, with TRBD1 matching 8 bases. CDR3 length: 16 residues. Losses at the gene ends were 2 bases for V and 2 bases for J; bases not matched to a gene: 8. Germline-derived CDR1 and CDR2 are MDHEN and SYDVKM. CDR3 in amino acids: CASSLDTGTGAYEQYF. The CDR3 coding sequence is TGTGCCAGCAGTTTAGACACCGGGACAGGCGCCTACGAGCAGTACTTC.

Here the CDR3 reads CASRGDRGKDTQYF. The CDR3, as DNA: TGTGCCAGTCGGGGGGACAGGGGAAAAGATACGCAGTATTTT. The chain carries TRBV28 and TRBJ2-3, with TRBD1 matching 10 bases. V was clipped by 9 bases and J by 5 bases; unmatched bases: 8. Germline V CDR1 and CDR2: MDHEN, SYDVKM. The CDR3 runs to 14 residues.

The rearrangement links TRBV19 to TRBJ2-1, with TRBD1 matching 9 bases. Germline V gene lookup returns CDR1 LNHDA and CDR2 SQIVND (reference sequence). This CDR3 region has 16 residues. The ends lost 5 bases at V and 8 bases at J; junction bases unmatched: 13. Here the CDR3 DNA reads TGTGCCAGTAGTGAAGAGGGACAGGGTATCTTGGATGAGCAGTTCTTC. Translation gives CASSEEGQGILDEQFF.

The chain combines TRBV9 with TRBJ2-7, with TRBD2 matching 11 bases. Losses at the gene ends were 2 bases for V and 6 bases for J; bases not matched to a gene: 4. Germline CDR1 and CDR2: SGDLS and YYNGEE. This CDR3 spans 14 amino acids. As DNA, the CDR3 is TGTGCCAGCAGCGTTAGCGGGGGGGCTTTCGAGCAGTACTTC. It specifies CASSVSGGAFEQYF. The full variable domain, completed using reference TRBV9 and TRBJ2-7, is DSGVTQTPKHLITATGQRVTLRCSPRSGDLSVYWYQQSLDQGLQFLIQYYNGEERAKGNILERFSAQQFPDLHSELNLSSLELGDSALYFCASSVSGGAFEQYFGPGTRLTVT.

This chain connects TRBV11-3 to TRBJ2-1, with 9 bases aligning to TRBD2. The junction had 11 bases not matched to a gene; V was cut back by 5 bases and J by 6 bases. CDR1 is SGHNT and CDR2 is YENEEA in the germline V gene. There are 16 residues in the CDR3. For the CDR3, the DNA is TGTGCCAGCAGCCCGCGGGGAGCGGGAGGCCCCAATGAGCAGTTCTTC. It codes for CASSPRGAGGPNEQFF.